This passage covers 15 T cell receptor beta chains from one sample sequenced in a study of T cells in Graves' hyperthyroidism and ophthalmopathy. Authors of the study amplified TCR beta CDR3 regions from RNA transcripts. Primed by the HTBI set, a first-round RT-PCR was run on the TCR CDR3. TCRdb passed the multiplex PCR reads through MiXCR, listing each CDR3 protein once. The top ten clones hold roughly 44% of a sample with around 570,000 distinct CDR3 sequences, around 20% of them seen once. The sequenced sample was blood. These TCRs come from a man in his forties with Graves' ophthalmopathy.

On this clonotype itself: This likely comes from a read error, as the CDR3 has no conserved phenylalanine or tryptophan at its end. This chain connects TRBV27 to TRBJ2-1; 7 bases are a match to TRBD1. This CDR3 region has 15 residues. Germline lookup yields CDR1 MNHEY and CDR2 SMNVEV (reference sequence). CDR3 in amino acids: CASREEGGSYNGQFL. The DNA of the CDR3 is TGTGCCAGCAGAGAGGAAGGGGGCTCCTACAATGGGCAGTTCCTC.

This clonotype appeared many times. The V call is TRBV2, the J call TRBJ2-2, with D perhaps being TRBD1 or TRBD2 (6 bases each). The CDR3 spans 15 residues. Germline values: CDR1 SNHLY, CDR2 FYNNEI. V shed 3 bases and J shed 1 base, with 9 bases lying between them. In DNA form, the CDR3 reads TGTGCCAGCAGTGACGAGGGGGGGAACACCGGGGAGCTGTTTTTT. Translated, it gives CASSDEGGNTGELFF.

This clonotype was found once. V usage is TRBV27 and J usage is TRBJ2-2, with 10 bases identical to TRBD2. The CDR3 is made up of 17 amino acids. Germline loops: CDR1 MNHEY, CDR2 SMNVEV (reference sequence). J lost 1 base, V lost 5 bases, and 7 bases had no gene match. The CDR3 protein is CASSAPGLAKNTGELFF. In DNA form, the CDR3 reads TGTGCCAGCAGTGCCCCGGGACTAGCGAAGAACACCGGGGAGCTGTTTTTT.

Ten or more counts support this clonotype. V is TRBV7-2 and J is TRBJ2-4; D gene ambiguous. The CDR3 covers 15 residues. Trimming took 3 bases from V and 0 from J, leaving 9 bases between them. Germline CDR1 and CDR2: SGHTA and FQGNSA. CDR3 bases: TGTGCCAGCAGCTTGTGGGGTGGAGCCAAAAACATTCAGTACTTC. It encodes CASSLWGGAKNIQYF.

This clonotype was recorded at least ten times. V gene TRBV2 combines with J gene TRBJ2-3, with 9 bases matching TRBD1. The CDR3 length is 14 residues. V dropped 8 bases and J dropped 2; count of bases not matched to a gene: 5. CDR1 is SNHLY and CDR2 is FYNNEI in the germline V gene. The CDR3 DNA reads TGTGCCAGCGGATGGACAGGGGACACAGATACGCAGTATTTT. Translating it yields CASGWTGDTDTQYF.

This clonotype was seen only a few times. The V and J genes are TRBV27 and TRBJ2-5; D is possibly TRBD1 (8 bases). Trimming pared 6 bases from V and 5 bases from J, leaving 16 bases between. The germline V gene encodes CDR1 MNHEY and CDR2 SMNVEV (reference sequence). The CDR3 loop spans 14 amino acids. The CDR3 protein is CASSPDRGGETQYF. The CDR3 DNA follows: TGTGCCAGCAGCCCCGACAGGGGAGGGGAGACCCAGTACTTC.

This clonotype showed up just a few times. V gene TRBV7-2 combines with J gene TRBJ2-1; 8 bases align to TRBD2. CDR3 size: 14 residues. Germline V gives CDR1 SGHTA, CDR2 FQGNSA. V lost 4 bases, J lost 8 bases, and 7 bases stayed unmatched. For the CDR3, the DNA is TGTGCCAGCAGCTCGGGACTAGTTTCAGATGAGCAGTTCTTC. Translated: CASSSGLVSDEQFF. Using reference TRBV7-2 and TRBJ2-1 for the parts outside the CDR3, the full variable domain is GAGVSQSPSNKVTEKGKDVELRCDPISGHTALYWYRQSLGQGLEFLIYFQGNSAPDKSGLPSDRFSAERTGGSVSTLTIQRTQQEDSAVYLCASSSGLVSDEQFFGPGTRLTVL.

This clonotype was recorded at least ten times. This sequence joins TRBV2 and TRBJ2-3; no clear D gene. V gave up 0 bases and J gave up 5 bases, with 6 bases separating them. CDR3 length: 13 residues. Germline V gene lookup returns CDR1 SNHLY and CDR2 FYNNEI. This CDR3 is CASSEARVDTQYF. In nucleotides, the CDR3 is TGTGCCAGCAGTGAAGCGAGAGTAGATACGCAGTATTTT.

This clonotype has a count of ten or more. This chain links TRBV12-3 or TRBV12-4 with TRBJ1-6, with 9 bases aligning to TRBD1. V gave up 6 bases and J gave up 8 bases; unmatched junction bases: 2. The CDR3 length is 13 residues. Here the CDR3 DNA reads TGTGCCAGCAGGGGACAGGGTTATTCACCCCTCCACTTT. As protein: CASRGQGYSPLHF.

The chain has TRBV6-4 and TRBJ1-1, with D possibly being TRBD1 (5 bases). The CDR3 consists of 16 residues. Trimming removed 0 bases from V and 0 bases from J, with 11 bases in between. The germline CDR1 and CDR2 sequences are MRHNA and SNTAGT. The CDR3 is CASSDSGEIMNTEAFF. The DNA for the CDR3 is TGTGCCAGCAGTGACTCAGGGGAGATCATGAACACTGAAGCTTTCTTT.

This clonotype was picked up many times. The V and J genes are TRBV18 and TRBJ2-7, with D maybe TRBD1 (6 bases). This CDR3 is 12 amino acids long. Germline-derived CDR1 and CDR2 are KGHSH and LQKENI. V was clipped by 10 bases and J by 6 bases, with 16 bases between them. The CDR3 sequence is CATTGSGVEQYF. The CDR3 nucleotides are TGTGCCACCACAGGGTCAGGGGTCGAGCAGTACTTC.

This clonotype was seen only a few times. This chain connects TRBV5-4 to TRBJ2-3, with 8 bases fitting TRBD2. The J segment lost 1 base and the V segment lost 0 bases, leaving 10 bases of the junction unmatched. CDR3 length: 18 residues. Per the germline V gene, CDR1 is SGHNT and CDR2 is YYREEE (reference sequence). This CDR3 reads CASSLEVWAGGRTDTQYF. DNA of the CDR3: TGTGCCAGCAGCTTGGAGGTGTGGGCGGGGGGCCGCACAGATACGCAGTATTTT. Complete variable domain (other parts from reference TRBV5-4 and TRBJ2-3): ETGVTQSPTHLIKTRGQQVTLRCSSQSGHNTVSWYQQALGQGPQFIFQYYREEENGRGNFPPRFSGLQFPNYSSELNVNALELDDSALYLCASSLEVWAGGRTDTQYFGPGTRLTVL.

This clonotype was detected many times. The chain links TRBV29-1 to TRBJ1-2; 7 bases fit TRBD1. V shed 6 bases and J 4 bases; nucleotides not matched to a gene: 8. This CDR3 is built from 13 residues. Germline CDR1 reads SQVTM; CDR2 reads ANQGSEA. The CDR3 is CSVRGGRPYGYTF. CDR3 nucleotide sequence: TGCAGCGTACGAGGGGGCAGGCCCTATGGCTACACCTTC.

The V gene is TRBV4-3, the J gene TRBJ2-2, with TRBD2 matching over 8 bases. The V segment lost 2 bases and the J segment 6 bases; nucleotides outside the gene matches: 8. The CDR3 extends over 16 amino acids. Germline CDR1 is LGHNA and CDR2 is YSLEER. The CDR3 loop is CASSQSPGLEAGELFF. The CDR3 bases are TGCGCCAGCAGCCAATCTCCGGGACTAGAAGCCGGGGAGCTGTTTTTT.

There are a few counts of this clonotype. The chain combines TRBV4-1 with TRBJ2-7; possibly TRBD2 for D (5 bases). The CDR3 covers 16 residues. Deletions cut 0 bases from V and 2 bases from J, with 14 bases between. Germline-derived CDR1 and CDR2 are MGHRA and YSYEKL. CDR3 coding DNA: TGCGCCAGCAGCCAAGATAGTAACGGGGAAGCCTACGAGCAGTACTTC. Translation gives CASSQDSNGEAYEQYF.